This entry is about one T cell receptor beta chain. Antigen specificity is unknown. Trimming removed 5 bases from V and 7 bases from J, with 11 bases in between. Germline CDR1 reads PRHDT; CDR2 reads FYEKMQ (reference sequence). This CDR3 contains 12 residues. This entry comes from a study of CD8+ T cells in alopecia areata. Study-wide context: Treated individuals took tofacitinib by mouth, 5 to 10 mg twice daily. Study results and caveats: Under tofacitinib, numerous expanded lesional clonotypes remained detectable in scalp and blood.

Extracted from the samples, RNA was reverse transcribed into cDNA to serve as the sequencing template. Repertoires were generated with immunoSEQ multiplex PCR, while TCRdb's copy carries only in-frame clones and drops some. The repertoire holds roughly 100,000 clones, with more than 55% as singletons. Described treatment: oral pan-JAK inhibitor, 5-10 mg twice daily. Starting from PBMCs, sorting isolated CD4+ and CD8+ T cells. The chain recombines TRBV13 with TRBJ1-2; D uncertain. Sequencing used CD8+ T cells sorted from blood, obtained at week 4, from a patient treated with tofacitinib. The source of this sequence is a human donor with alopecia areata. The CDR3 spells CASSPQGSGYTF. Here the CDR3 DNA reads TGTGCCAGCAGCCCCCAAGGGTCTGGCTACACCTTC.